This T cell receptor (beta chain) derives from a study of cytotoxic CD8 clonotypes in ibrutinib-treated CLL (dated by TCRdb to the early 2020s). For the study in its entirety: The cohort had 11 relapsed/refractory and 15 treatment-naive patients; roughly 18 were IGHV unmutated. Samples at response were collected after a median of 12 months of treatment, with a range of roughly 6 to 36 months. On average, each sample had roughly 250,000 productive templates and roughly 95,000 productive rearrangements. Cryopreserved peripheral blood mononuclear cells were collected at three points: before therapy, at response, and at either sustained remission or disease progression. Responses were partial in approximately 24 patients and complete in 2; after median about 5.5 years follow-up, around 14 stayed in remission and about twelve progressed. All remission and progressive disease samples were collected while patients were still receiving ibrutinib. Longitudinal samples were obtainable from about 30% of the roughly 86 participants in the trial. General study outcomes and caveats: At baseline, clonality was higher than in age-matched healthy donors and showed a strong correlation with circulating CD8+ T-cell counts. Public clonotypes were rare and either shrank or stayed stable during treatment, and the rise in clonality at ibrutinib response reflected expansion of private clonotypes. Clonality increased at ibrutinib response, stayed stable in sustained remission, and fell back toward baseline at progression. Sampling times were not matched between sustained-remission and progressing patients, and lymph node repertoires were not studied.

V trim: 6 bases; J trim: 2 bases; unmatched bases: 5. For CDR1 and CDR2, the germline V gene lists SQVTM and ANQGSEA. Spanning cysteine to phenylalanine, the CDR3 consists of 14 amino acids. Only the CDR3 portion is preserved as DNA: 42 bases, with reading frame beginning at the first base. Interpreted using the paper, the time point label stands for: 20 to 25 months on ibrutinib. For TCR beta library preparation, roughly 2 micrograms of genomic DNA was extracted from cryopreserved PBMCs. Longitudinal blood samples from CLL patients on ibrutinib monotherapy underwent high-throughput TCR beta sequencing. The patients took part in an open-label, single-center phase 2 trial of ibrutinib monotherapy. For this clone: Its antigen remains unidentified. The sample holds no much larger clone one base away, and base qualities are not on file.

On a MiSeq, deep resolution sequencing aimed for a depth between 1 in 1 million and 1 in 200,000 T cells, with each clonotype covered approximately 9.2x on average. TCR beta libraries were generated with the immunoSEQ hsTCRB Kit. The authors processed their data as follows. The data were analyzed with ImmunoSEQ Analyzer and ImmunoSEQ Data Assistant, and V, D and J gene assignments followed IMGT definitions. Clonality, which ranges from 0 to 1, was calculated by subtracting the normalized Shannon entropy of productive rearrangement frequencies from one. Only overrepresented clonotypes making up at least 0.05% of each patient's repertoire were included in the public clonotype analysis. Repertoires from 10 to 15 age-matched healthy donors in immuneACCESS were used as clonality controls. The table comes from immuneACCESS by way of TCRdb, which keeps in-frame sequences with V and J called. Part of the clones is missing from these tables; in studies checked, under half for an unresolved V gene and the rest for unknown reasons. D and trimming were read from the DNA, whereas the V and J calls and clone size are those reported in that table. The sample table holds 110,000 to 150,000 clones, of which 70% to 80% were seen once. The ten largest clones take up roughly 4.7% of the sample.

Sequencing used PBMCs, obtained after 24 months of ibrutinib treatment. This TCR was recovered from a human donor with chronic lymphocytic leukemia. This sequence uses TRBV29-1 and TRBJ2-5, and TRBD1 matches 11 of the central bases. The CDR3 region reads CSVAGTGGQETQYF. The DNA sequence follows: TGCAGCGTAGCCGGGACAGGGGGACAAGAGACCCAGTACTTC.